This T cell receptor beta chain comes out of a study of T cells in Graves' hyperthyroidism and ophthalmopathy. This clonotype occurred once. This sequence may be a read error, since a much larger clone differs from it by one base. CDR1 SGHAT and CDR2 FQNNGV come from the germline V gene. This CDR3 contains 16 residues. The junction had 12 bases not matched to a gene; V was cut back by 6 bases and J by 6 bases. TCR beta CDR3 region amplification was performed from RNA transcripts. HTBI primers were the set used in a first-round RT-PCR of the TCR CDR3. TCRdb recomputed calls from the multiplex PCR reads with MiXCR, one row per CDR3 protein. This sample has about 96,000 distinct CDR3 sequences; about 51% occur once, and the top ten carry roughly 29%. Disease duration under 2 months; hyperthyroidism patients were aged 18 to 65. Used for diagnoses were clinical symptoms, serum thyroxine and TRAb, thyroid ultrasound and orbital computed tomography.

This clonotype was sampled from a woman in her thirties or forties with Graves' hyperthyroidism. The chain uses TRBV11-2 and TRBJ2-7; 12 positions agree with TRBD2. The specimen was blood. CDR3 amino acids: CASSHFLTSGRPEQYF. The CDR3 region has the DNA TGTGCCAGCAGTCACTTCTTGACTAGCGGGAGACCCGAGCAGTACTTC.